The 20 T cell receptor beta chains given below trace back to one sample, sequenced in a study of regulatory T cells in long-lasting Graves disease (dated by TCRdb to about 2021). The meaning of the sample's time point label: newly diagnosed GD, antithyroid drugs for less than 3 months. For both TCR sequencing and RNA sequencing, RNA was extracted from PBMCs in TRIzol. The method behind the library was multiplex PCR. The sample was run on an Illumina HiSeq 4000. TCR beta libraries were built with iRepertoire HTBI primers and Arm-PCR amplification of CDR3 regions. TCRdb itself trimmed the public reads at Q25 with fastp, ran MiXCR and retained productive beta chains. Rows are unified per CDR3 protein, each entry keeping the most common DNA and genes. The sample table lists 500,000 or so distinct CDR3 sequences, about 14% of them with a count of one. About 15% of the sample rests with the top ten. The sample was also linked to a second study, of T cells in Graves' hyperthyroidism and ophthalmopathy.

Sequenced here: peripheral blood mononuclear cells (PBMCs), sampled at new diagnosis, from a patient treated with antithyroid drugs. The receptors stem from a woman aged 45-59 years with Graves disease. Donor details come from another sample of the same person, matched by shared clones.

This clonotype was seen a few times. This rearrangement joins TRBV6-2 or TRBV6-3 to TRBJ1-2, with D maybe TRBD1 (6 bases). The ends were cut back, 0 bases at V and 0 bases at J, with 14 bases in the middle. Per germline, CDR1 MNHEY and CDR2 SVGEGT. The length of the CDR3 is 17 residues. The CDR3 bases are TGTGCCAGCAGTTACTCGAGGCCAGGGGTACCTAACTATGGCTACACCTTC. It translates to CASSYSRPGVPNYGYTF.

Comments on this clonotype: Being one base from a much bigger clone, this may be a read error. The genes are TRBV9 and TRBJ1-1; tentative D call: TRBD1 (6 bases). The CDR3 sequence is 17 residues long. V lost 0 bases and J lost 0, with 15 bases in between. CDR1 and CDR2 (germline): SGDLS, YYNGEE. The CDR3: CASSVVPGTRVNTEAFF. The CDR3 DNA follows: TGTGCCAGCAGCGTAGTCCCCGGGACAAGGGTGAACACTGAAGCTTTCTTT.

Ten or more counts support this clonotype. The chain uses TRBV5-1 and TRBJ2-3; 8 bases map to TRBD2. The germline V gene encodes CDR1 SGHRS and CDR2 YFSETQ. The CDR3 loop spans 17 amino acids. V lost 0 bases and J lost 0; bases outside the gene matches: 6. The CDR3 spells CASSLASGSPSTDTQYF. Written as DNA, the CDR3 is TGCGCCAGCAGCTTGGCAAGCGGGAGTCCGAGCACAGATACGCAGTATTTT.

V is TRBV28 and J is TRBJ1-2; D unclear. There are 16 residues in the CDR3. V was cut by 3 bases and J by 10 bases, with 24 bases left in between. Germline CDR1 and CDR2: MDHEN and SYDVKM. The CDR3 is CASSFTVAAPHEDYTF. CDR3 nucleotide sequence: TGTGCCAGCAGTTTCACGGTAGCCGCACCTCATGAGGACTACACCTTC.

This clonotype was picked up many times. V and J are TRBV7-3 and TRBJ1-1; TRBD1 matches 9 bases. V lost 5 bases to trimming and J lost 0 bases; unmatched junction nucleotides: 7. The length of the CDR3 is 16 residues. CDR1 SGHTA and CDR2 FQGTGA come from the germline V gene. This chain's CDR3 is CASSPGQGPMNTEAFF. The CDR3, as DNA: TGTGCCAGCAGCCCCGGACAGGGGCCCATGAACACTGAAGCTTTCTTT.

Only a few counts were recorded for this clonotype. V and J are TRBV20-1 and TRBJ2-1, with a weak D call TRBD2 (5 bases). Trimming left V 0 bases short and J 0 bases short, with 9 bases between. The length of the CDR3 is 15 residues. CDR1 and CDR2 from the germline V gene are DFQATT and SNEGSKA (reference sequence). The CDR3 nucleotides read TGCAGTGCTAGAGATCGTGGGAGCTCCTACAATGAGCAGTTCTTC. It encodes CSARDRGSSYNEQFF.

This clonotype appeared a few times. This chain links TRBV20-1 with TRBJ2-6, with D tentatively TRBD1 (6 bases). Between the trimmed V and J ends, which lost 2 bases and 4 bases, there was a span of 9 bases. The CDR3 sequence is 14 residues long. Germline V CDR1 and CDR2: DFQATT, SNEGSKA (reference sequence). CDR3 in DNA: TGCAGTGCTAGAAAGGGACACGGGGCCAACGTCCTGACTTTC. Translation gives CSARKGHGANVLTF.

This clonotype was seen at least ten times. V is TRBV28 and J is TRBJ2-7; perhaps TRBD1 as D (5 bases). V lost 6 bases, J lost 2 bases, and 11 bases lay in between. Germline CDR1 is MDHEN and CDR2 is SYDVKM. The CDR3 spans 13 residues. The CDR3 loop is CASRLRVTYEQYF. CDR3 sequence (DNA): TGTGCCAGCAGGCTCAGGGTGACCTACGAGCAGTACTTC.

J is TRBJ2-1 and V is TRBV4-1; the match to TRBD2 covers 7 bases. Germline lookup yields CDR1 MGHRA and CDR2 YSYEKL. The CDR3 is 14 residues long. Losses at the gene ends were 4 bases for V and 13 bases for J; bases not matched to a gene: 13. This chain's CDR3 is CASSPRSGTIDQFF. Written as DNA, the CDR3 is TGCGCCAGCAGCCCTCGCTCCGGGACTATCGATCAGTTCTTC.

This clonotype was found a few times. CDR3 amino acids: CASSDGTGVNEKLFF. CDR3 DNA sequence: TGTGCCAGCAGCGACGGGACAGGGGTCAATGAAAAACTGTTTTTT. This chain links TRBV2 with TRBJ1-4, with 10 bases identical to TRBD1. This CDR3 region has 15 residues. CDR1 is SNHLY, CDR2 FYNNEI, per germline. V dropped 6 bases and J dropped 5; count of bases not matched to a gene: 6.

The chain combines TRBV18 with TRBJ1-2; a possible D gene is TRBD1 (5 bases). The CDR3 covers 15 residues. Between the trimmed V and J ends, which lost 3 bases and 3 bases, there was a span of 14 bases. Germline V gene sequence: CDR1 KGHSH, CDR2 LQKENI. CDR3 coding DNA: TGTGCCAGCTCACCGAGCTTATCGACAGACTATGGCTACACCTTC. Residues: CASSPSLSTDYGYTF.

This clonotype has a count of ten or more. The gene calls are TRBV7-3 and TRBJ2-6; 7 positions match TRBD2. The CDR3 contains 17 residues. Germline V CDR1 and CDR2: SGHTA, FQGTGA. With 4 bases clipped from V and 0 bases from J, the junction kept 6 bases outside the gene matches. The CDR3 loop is CASSSSGIFSGANVLTF. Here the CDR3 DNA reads TGTGCCAGCAGCTCAAGCGGGATATTCTCTGGGGCCAACGTCCTGACTTTC.

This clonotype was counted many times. CDR3 sequence: CASSSLEGGGIAKNIQYF. CDR3 sequence (DNA): TGTGCCAGCAGTTCCCTGGAGGGAGGAGGGATAGCCAAAAACATTCAGTACTTC. This chain connects TRBV6-2 or TRBV6-3 to TRBJ2-4; tentatively, D is TRBD2 (6 bases). CDR1 is MNHEY and CDR2 is SVGEGT in the germline V gene. Trimming removed 4 bases from V and 0 bases from J, with 19 bases in between. The CDR3 covers 18 residues.

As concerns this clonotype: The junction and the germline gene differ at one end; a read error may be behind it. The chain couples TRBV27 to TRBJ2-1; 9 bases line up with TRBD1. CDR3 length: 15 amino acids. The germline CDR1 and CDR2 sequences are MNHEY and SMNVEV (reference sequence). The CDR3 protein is CTSSPEDRGLNEQFF. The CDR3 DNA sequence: TGTACCAGCAGTCCGGAGGACAGGGGATTAAATGAGCAGTTCTTC.

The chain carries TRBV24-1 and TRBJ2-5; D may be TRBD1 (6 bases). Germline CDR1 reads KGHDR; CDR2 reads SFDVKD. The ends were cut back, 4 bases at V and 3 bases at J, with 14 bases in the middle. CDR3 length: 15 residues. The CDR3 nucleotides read TGTGCCACCAGTGAAACCGGGACAACCAAAGAGACCCAGTACTTC. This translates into CATSETGTTKETQYF.

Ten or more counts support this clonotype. The CDR3 sequence is CASSLINNEQFF. In nucleotides, the CDR3 is TGTGCCAGCAGTTTAATCAACAATGAGCAGTTCTTC. V is TRBV28 and J is TRBJ2-1; no clear D. Germline CDR1 reads MDHEN; CDR2 reads SYDVKM. V was shortened by 2 bases and J by 5 bases, with 4 bases between the two germline ends. CDR3 size: 12 residues.

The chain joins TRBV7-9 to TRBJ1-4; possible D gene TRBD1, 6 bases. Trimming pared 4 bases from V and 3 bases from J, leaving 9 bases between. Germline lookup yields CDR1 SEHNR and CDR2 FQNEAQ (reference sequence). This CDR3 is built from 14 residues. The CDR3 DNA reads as TGTGCCAGCAGCTCGGGACACCCTAATGAAAAACTGTTTTTT. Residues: CASSSGHPNEKLFF. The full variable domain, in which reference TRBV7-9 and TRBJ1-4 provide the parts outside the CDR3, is DTGVSQNPRHKITKRGQNVTFRCDPISEHNRLYWYRQTLGQGPEFLTYFQNEAQLEKSRLLSDRFSAERPKGSFSTLEIQRTEQGDSAMYLCASSSGHPNEKLFFGSGTQLSVL.

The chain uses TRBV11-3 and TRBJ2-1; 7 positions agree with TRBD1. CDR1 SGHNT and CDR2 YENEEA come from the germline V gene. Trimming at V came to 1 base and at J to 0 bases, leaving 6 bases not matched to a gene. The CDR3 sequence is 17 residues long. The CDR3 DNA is TGTGCCAGCAGCTTAGGCAGGGGGTCGAGCTCCTACAATGAGCAGTTCTTC. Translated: CASSLGRGSSSYNEQFF. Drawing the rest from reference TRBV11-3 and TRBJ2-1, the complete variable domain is EAGVVQSPRYKIIEKKQPVAFWCNPISGHNTLYWYLQNLGQGPELLIRYENEEAVDDSQLPKDRFSAERLKGVDSTLKIQPAELGDSAVYLCASSLGRGSSSYNEQFFGPGTRLTVL.

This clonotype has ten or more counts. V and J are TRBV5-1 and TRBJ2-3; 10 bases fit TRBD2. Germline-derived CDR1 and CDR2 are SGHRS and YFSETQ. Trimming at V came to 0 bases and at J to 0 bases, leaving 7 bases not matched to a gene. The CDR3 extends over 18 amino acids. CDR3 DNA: TGCGCCAGCAGCTTGGTGTCTAGCGGGAGAGGAAGCACAGATACGCAGTATTTT. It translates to CASSLVSSGRGSTDTQYF.

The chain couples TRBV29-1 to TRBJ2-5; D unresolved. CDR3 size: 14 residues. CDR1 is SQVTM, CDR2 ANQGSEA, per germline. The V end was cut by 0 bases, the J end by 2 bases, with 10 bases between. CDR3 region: CSVEDWSLQETQYF. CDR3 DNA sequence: TGCAGCGTTGAAGATTGGTCACTACAAGAGACCCAGTACTTC. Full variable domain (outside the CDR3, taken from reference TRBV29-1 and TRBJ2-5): SAVISQKPSRDICQRGTSLTIQCQVDSQVTMMFWYRQQPGQSLTLIATANQGSEATYESGFVIDKFPISRPNLTFSTLTVSNMSPEDSSIYLCSVEDWSLQETQYFGPGTRLLVL.